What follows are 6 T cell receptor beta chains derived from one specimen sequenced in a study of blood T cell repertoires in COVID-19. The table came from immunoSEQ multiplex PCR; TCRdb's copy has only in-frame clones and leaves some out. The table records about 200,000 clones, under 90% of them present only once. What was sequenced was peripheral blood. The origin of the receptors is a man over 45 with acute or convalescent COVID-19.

CDR3 in amino acids: CASSPNGQGRYTF. CDR3 coding DNA: TGTGCCAGCAGCCCTAATGGACAGGGGCGCTACACCTTC. This chain links TRBV9 with TRBJ1-2; 9 nucleotides match TRBD1. This CDR3 spans 13 amino acids. Germline trimming cut 4 bases from V and 9 bases from J; bases unmatched to any gene: 7. Germline V gene sequence: CDR1 SGDLS, CDR2 YYNGEE.

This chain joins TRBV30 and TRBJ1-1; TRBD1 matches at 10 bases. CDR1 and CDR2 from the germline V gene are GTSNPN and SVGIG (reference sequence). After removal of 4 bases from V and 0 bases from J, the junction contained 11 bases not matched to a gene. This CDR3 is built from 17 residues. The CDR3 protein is CAWTLDRGYLMNTEAFF. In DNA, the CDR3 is TGTGCCTGGACCCTGGACAGGGGGTACCTCATGAACACTGAAGCTTTCTTT.

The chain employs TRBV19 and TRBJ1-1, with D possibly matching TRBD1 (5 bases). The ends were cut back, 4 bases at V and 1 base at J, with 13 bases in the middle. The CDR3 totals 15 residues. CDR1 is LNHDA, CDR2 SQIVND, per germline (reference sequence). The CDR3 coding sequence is TGTGCCAGTAGTACCCAGGGTGGAACGAACACTGAAGCTTTCTTT. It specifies CASSTQGGTNTEAFF.

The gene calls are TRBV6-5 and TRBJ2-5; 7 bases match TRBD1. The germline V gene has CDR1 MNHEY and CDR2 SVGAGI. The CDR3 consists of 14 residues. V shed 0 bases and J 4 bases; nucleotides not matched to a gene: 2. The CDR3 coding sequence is TGTGCCAGCAGTTACTCCGGGACAGCAGAGACCCAGTACTTC. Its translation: CASSYSGTAETQYF.

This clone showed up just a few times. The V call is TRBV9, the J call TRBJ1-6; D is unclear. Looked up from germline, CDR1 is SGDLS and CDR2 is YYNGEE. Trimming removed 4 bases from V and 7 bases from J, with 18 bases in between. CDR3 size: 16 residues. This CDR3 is CASSPRLEVWNSPLHF. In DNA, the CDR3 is TGTGCCAGCAGCCCGCGACTCGAGGTTTGGAATTCACCCCTCCACTTT.

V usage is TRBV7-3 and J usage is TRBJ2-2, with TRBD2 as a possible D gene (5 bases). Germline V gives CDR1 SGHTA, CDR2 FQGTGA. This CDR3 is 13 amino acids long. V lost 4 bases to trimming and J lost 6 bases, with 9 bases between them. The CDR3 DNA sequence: TGTGCCAGCAGCTCCGGACTGTCCGGGGAGCTGTTTTTT. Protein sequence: CASSSGLSGELFF.